This T cell receptor (beta chain) was captured by sequencing in a study of blood T cells in healthy people across ages. Study-wide points: Both naive CD4+ cell counts and diversity were greater in long-lived donors than in aged donors. Diversity estimates from one million T cells were considered underestimates.

The CDR3 is 13 residues long. Germline values: CDR1 MNHEY, CDR2 SVGAGI. Between the trimmed V and J ends, which lost 6 bases and 3 bases, there was a span of 12 bases. In this sample, this clonotype turned up many times. Antigen: not known. In terms of origin and age, donors were healthy Caucasian individuals from Russia aged about 6 to 100. A second 7 to 11 cycle PCR used barcoded and J-beta primers. A tag from a template-switch adaptor with 12 random nucleotides marked each cDNA molecule. Using its own MiXCR run on the 5' RACE reads, TCRdb lists one record per CDR3 protein. The sample lists over 550,000 distinct CDR3 sequences, approximately 30% occurring once.

The sample consisted of blood. The chain carries TRBV6-5 and TRBJ2-7; D perhaps matches TRBD1 (5 bases). This TCR came from a woman of 80 years or more in good health. The DNA for the CDR3 is TGTGCCAGCAGCCGCCCCCAGGGCTACGAGCAGTACTTC. It encodes CASSRPQGYEQYF.